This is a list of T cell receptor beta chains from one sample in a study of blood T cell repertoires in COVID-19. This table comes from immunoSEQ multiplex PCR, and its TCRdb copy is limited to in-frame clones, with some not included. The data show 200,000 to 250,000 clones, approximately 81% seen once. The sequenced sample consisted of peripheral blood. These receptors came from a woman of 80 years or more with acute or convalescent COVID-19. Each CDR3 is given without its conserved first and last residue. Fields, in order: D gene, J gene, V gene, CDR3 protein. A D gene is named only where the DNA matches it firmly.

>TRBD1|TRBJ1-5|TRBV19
ASSMGQGAYQPQH
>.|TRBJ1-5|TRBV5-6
ASSLDALGWDQPQH
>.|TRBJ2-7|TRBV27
ASSPQGSQDYEQY
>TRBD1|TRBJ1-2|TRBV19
ASSADRGPGYGYT
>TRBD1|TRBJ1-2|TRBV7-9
ASSGWGQGAVDYGYT
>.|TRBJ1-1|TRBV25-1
ASVRENTEAF
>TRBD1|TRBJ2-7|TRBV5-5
ASSFRDRAYEQY
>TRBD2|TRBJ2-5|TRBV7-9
ASSLGLAGGHQETQY
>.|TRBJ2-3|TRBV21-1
ASSKGTGGGADTQY
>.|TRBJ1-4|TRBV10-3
AISGGRGSEKLF
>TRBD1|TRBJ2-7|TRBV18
ASSLGTGISDEQY
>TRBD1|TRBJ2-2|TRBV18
ASSSYRGPTGELF
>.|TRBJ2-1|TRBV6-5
ASRLQGVGNEQF
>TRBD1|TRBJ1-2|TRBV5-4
ASSREGTAYGYT
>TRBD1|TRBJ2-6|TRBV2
ASSAGTGGTGANVLT
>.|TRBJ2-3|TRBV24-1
ATSERGSTDTQY
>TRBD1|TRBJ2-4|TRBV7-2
ASSLDRAVQY
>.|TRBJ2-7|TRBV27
ASSSPDRLYEQY
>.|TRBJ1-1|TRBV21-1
ASSPGWDRMNTEAF
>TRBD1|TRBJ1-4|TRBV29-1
SVEGRGDEKLF
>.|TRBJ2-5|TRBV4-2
ASSDLGGAEETQY
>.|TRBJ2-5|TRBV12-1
ASSFYLWGGPETQY
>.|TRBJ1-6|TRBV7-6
ASSQDSTSSYNSPLH
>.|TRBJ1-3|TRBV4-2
ASSQDGSSGNTIY
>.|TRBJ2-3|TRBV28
ASISSANGADTQY
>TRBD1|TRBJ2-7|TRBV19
ASSRDRGYEQY
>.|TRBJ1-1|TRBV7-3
ASSLIAGMNTEAF
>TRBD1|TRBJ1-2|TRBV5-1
ASSPGQAGGYT
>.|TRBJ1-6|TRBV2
ASNPRESSYNSPLH
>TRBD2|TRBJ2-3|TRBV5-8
ASAGGGVDTQY
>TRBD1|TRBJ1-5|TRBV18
ASSADRVDQPQH
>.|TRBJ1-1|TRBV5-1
ASSLEHPNTEAF
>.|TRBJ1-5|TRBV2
ASSVRRGYQPQH
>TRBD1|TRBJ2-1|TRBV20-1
SATQGRQF
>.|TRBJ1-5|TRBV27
ATRLLCSRRIYRH
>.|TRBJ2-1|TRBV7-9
ASCSVLANEQF
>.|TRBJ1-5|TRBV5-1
ASSLSGMEQPQH
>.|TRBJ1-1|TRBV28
ASSFRLIGTEAF
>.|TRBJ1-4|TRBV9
ASSLQWANEKLF
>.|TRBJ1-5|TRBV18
ASSLEQGNYQPQH
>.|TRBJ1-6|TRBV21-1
ASSKPLGRARSNSPLH
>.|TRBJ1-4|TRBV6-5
ATLPDGTTNEKLF
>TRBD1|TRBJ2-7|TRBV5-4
ASSHLRDRVNEQY
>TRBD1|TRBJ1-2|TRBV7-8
ASSPRTSGGIYGYT
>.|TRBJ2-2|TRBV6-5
ASRPQKGELF
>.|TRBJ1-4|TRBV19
ASSPGHNEKLF
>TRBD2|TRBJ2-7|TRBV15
ATSSSGTSITYEQY
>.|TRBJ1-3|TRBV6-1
ASSEYGRPGNTIY
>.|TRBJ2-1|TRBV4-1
ASSISVGAYNEQF
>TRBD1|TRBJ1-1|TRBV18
ASSPSTGFTEAF
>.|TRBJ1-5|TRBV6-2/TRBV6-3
ASSFRQYQFNQPRH
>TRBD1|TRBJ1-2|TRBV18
ASSPQGVYGYT
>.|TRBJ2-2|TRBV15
ATSNRNTGELF
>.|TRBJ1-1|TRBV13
ASSGHRDTEAF
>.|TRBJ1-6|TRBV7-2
ASSLYRESPLH